Included here is one TCR beta chain sequence, with context. Its matching antigen is unknown. The sample originates from a study of blood T cells in healthy people across ages. Points from the study as a whole: Long-lived donors carried more naive CD4+ cells and greater diversity than aged donors.

Through a sample-barcoded 5' primer and a J-beta primer mix, a second PCR was run for 7 to 11 cycles. TCRdb independently ran MiXCR on the 5' RACE reads; one entry per CDR3 protein. The sample lists about 680,000 distinct CDR3 sequences; about 52% were seen once. CDR1 SQVTM and CDR2 ANQGSEA come from the germline V gene. This CDR3 is 12 amino acids long. Trimming pared 4 bases from V and 5 bases from J, leaving 8 bases between. The chain combines TRBV29-1 with TRBJ1-4; D perhaps matches TRBD1 (6 bases). This TCR derives from a woman aged 55-69 years in good health. The sequenced sample was blood. The CDR3 nucleotides read TGCAGCGTTGTTCAGGGGAATGAAAAACTGTTTTTT. Encoded protein: CSVVQGNEKLFF.